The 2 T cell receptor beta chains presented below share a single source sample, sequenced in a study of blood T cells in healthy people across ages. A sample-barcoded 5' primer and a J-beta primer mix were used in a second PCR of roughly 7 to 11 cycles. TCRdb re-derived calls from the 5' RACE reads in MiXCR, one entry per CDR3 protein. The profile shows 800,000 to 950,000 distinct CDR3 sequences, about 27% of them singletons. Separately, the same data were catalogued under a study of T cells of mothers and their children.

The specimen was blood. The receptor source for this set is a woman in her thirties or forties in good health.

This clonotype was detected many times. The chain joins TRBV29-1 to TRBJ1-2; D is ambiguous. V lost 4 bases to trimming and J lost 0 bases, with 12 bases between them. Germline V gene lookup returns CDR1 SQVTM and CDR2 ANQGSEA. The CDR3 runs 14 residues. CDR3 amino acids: CSVVPGSANYGYTF. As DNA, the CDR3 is TGCAGCGTTGTTCCCGGCAGCGCTAACTATGGCTACACCTTC.

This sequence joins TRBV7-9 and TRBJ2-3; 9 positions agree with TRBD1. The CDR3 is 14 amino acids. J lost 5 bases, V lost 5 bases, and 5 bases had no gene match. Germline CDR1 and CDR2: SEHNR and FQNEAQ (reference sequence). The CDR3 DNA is TGTGCCAGCAGCCGGGACAGGGAACGAGATACGCAGTATTTT. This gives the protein CASSRDRERDTQYF.